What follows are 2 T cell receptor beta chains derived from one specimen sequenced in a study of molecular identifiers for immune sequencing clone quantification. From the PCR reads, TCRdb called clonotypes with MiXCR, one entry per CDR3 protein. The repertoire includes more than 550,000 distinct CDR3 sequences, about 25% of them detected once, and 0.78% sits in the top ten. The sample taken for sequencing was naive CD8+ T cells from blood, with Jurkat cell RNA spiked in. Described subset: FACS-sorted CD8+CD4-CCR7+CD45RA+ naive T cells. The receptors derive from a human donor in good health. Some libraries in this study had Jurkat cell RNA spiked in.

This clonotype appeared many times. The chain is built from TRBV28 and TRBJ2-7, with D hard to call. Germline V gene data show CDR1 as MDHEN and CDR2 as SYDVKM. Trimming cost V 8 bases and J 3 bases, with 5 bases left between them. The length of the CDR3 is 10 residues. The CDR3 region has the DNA TGTGCCAGCGCCCACTACGAGCAGTACTTC. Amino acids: CASAHYEQYF.

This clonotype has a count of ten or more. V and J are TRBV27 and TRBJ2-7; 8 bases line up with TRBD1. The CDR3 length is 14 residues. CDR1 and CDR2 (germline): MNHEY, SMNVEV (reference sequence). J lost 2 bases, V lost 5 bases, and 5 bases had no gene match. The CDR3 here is CASSLQGATYEQYF. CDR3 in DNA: TGTGCCAGCAGTCTCCAGGGGGCCACCTACGAGCAGTACTTC.